What follows are 9 T cell receptor beta chains derived from one specimen sequenced in a study of CD8+ T cells in alopecia areata. Extraction and reverse transcription of RNA yielded cDNA as the sequencing template. Clones were sequenced by immunoSEQ multiplex PCR, and TCRdb holds only the in-frame ones, with some missing. The sample consists of around 140,000 clones, approximately 51% of them appearing once. The specimen comprised CD4+ T cells sorted from blood, sampled at week 0. The receptors come from a human donor with alopecia areata.

CDR3 bases: TGCAGCGTTCCCAGACAGAGCACAGATACGCAGTATTTT. Protein product: CSVPRQSTDTQYF. This rearrangement joins TRBV29-1 to TRBJ2-3; possible D gene TRBD1, 5 bases. Per germline, CDR1 SQVTM and CDR2 ANQGSEA. V was trimmed by 5 bases and J by 0 bases, leaving 9 bases between them. The CDR3 extends over 13 amino acids.

The J gene is TRBJ2-5, the V gene TRBV30; D is perhaps TRBD1 (6 bases). There are 13 residues in the CDR3. Deletions cut 3 bases from V and 5 bases from J, with 13 bases between. In germline, CDR1 is GTSNPN, CDR2 SVGIG (reference sequence). In DNA, the CDR3 is TGTGCCTGGAGCCACAAGGGGGTGGAGACCCAGTACTTC. As protein: CAWSHKGVETQYF.

V is TRBV7-2 and J is TRBJ2-7; 11 bases align to TRBD2. J lost 6 bases, V lost 1 base, and 5 bases had no gene match. The germline gives CDR1 SGHTA, CDR2 FQGNSA. The CDR3 is 15 residues long. The CDR3 sequence is CASSLDSGRVGEQYF. The CDR3 DNA reads as TGTGCCAGCAGCTTAGATAGCGGGAGGGTCGGCGAGCAGTACTTC.

This clone has just a few counts. The chain links TRBV2 to TRBJ2-3, with unresolved D. Germline CDR1 reads SNHLY; CDR2 reads FYNNEI. Trimming took off 7 bases at V and 2 bases at J, with 10 bases between the two ends. The CDR3 runs 13 residues. The CDR3 loop is CASTARSTDTQYF. For the CDR3, the DNA is TGTGCCAGCACGGCGCGGTCCACAGATACGCAGTATTTT.

The gene calls are TRBV14 and TRBJ2-3; the D is unclear. CDR3 length equals 13 residues. The V and J ends lost 4 bases and 4 bases respectively, with 9 bases between them. Germline V gene lookup returns CDR1 SGHDN and CDR2 FVKESK. The CDR3 coding sequence is TGTGCCAGCAGCCCCTACCCAGCAGATACGCAGTATTTT. Protein product: CASSPYPADTQYF.

The chain links TRBV30 to TRBJ2-3; D uncertain. The germline gives CDR1 GTSNPN, CDR2 SVGIG (reference sequence). This CDR3 spans 14 amino acids. V was pared by 4 bases and J by 2 bases, with 13 bases between. The CDR3 region is CAWNQRAATDTQYF. CDR3 DNA: TGTGCCTGGAATCAGCGCGCGGCCACAGATACGCAGTATTTT.

The chain links TRBV5-1 to TRBJ2-7; 10 bases agree with TRBD1. The CDR3 loop spans 16 amino acids. Germline-derived CDR1 and CDR2 are SGHRS and YFSETQ. The V segment lost 4 bases and the J segment 5 bases; nucleotides outside the gene matches: 12. DNA for the CDR3: TGCGCCAGCAGCCCAAGAGGCGGGACAGGGGAACACGAGCAGTACTTC. The encoded protein is CASSPRGGTGEHEQYF.

The CDR3 region is CASTKRPRDRASSGANVLTF. CDR3 sequence (DNA): TGTGCCAGCACTAAAAGGCCCCGGGACAGGGCCTCCTCTGGGGCCAACGTCCTGACTTTC. The rearrangement uses TRBV2 and TRBJ2-6, with TRBD1 matching 9 bases. Losses at the gene ends were 7 bases for V and 0 bases for J; bases not matched to a gene: 16. Germline-derived CDR1 and CDR2 are SNHLY and FYNNEI. This CDR3 region has 20 residues. Variable domain in full (rest from reference TRBV2 and TRBJ2-6): EPEVTQTPSHQVTQMGQEVILRCVPISNHLYFYWYRQILGQKVEFLVSFYNNEISEKSEIFDDQFSVERPDGSNFTLKIRSTKLEDSAMYFCASTKRPRDRASSGANVLTFGAGSRLTVL.

This clone turned up a few times. The chain's CDR3 is CSGGSTAYNEQFF. The CDR3 nucleotides are TGCAGCGGGGGGTCGACAGCCTACAATGAGCAGTTCTTC. The chain recombines TRBV29-1 with TRBJ2-1; the D gene could be TRBD1 or TRBD2 (5 bases each). V gave up 7 bases and J gave up 2 bases, with 12 bases separating them. The CDR3 is 13 residues long. Germline V gene sequence: CDR1 SQVTM, CDR2 ANQGSEA.